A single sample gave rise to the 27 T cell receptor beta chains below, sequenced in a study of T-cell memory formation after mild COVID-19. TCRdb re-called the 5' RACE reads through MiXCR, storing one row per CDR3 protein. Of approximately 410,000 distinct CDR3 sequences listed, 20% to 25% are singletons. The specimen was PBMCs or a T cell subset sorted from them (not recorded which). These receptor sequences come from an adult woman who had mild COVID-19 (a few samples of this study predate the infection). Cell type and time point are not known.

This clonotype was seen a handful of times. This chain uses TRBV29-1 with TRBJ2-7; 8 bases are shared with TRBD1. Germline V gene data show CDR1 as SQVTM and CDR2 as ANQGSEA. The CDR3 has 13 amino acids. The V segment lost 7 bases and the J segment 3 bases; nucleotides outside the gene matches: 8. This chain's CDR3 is CSAQNGQGYEQYF. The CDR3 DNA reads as TGCAGCGCTCAGAATGGACAGGGCTACGAGCAGTACTTC.

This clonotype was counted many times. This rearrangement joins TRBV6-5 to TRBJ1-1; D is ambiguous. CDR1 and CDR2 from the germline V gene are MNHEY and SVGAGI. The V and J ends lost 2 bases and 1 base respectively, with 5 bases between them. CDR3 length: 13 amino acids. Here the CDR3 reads CASSYGRNTEAFF. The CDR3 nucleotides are TGTGCCAGCAGTTACGGTAGGAACACTGAAGCTTTCTTT.

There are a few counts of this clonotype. DNA for the CDR3: TGTGCCAGCAGCCCTCGCGAAGGGGGAGGCCTGGGCAATGAGCAGTTCTTC. This gives the protein CASSPREGGGLGNEQFF. This chain uses TRBV7-8 with TRBJ2-1; tentatively, D is TRBD1 or TRBD2 (6 bases each). V was pared by 5 bases and J by 6 bases, with 23 bases between. CDR1 and CDR2 (germline): SGHVS, FQNEAQ. The CDR3 totals 17 residues.

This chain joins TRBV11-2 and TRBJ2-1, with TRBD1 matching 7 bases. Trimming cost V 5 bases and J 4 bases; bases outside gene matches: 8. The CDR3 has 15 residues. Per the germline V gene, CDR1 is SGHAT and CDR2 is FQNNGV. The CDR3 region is CASSVRQGRYNEQFF. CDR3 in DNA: TGTGCCAGCAGCGTAAGACAGGGTCGGTACAATGAGCAGTTCTTC.

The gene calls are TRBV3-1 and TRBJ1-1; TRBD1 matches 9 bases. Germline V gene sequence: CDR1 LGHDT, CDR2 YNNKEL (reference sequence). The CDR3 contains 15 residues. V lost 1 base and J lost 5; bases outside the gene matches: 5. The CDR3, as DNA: TGTGCCAGCAGCCAAGGTACAGGGGGCGTTACTGAAGCTTTCTTT. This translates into CASSQGTGGVTEAFF.

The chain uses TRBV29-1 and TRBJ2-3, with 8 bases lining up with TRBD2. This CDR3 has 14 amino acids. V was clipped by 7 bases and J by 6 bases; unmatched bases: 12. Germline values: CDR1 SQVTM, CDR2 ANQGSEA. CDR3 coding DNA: TGCAGCGCGAATCCTCCGGGGGGGCGGGATACGCAGTATTTT. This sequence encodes CSANPPGGRDTQYF.

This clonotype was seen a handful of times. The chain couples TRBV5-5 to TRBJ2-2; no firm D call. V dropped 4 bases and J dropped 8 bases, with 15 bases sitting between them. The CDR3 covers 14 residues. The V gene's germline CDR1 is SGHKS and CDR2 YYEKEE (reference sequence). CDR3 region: CASSNSQGRGELFF. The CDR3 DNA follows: TGTGCCAGCAGCAATAGCCAAGGTCGGGGGGAGCTGTTTTTT. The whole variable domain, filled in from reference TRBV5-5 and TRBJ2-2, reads DAGVTQSPTHLIKTRGQQVTLRCSPISGHKSVSWYQQVLGQGPQFIFQYYEKEERGRGNFPDRFSARQFPNYSSELNVNALLLGDSALYLCASSNSQGRGELFFGEGSRLTVL.

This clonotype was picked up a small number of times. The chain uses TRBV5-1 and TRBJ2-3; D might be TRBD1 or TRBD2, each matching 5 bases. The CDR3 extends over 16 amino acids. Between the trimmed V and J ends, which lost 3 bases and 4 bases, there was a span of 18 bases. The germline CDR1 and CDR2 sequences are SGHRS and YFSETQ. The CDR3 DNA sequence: TGCGCCAGCAGCTCGGGACCCTCCGACTTCCCAGATACGCAGTATTTT. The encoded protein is CASSSGPSDFPDTQYF.

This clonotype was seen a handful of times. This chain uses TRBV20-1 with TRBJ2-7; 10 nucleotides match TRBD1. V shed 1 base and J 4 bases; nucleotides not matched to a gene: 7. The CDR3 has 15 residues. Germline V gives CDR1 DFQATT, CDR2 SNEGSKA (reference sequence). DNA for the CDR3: TGCAGTGCTAGAGCGCGCGCGGACAGGGGGTACGAGCAGTACTTC. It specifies CSARARADRGYEQYF.

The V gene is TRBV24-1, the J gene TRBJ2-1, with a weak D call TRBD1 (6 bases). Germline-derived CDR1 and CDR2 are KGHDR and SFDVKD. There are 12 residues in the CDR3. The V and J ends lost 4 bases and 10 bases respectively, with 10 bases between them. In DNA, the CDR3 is TGTGCCACCAGTGAGAACAGGGCCGAGCAGTTCTTC. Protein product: CATSENRAEQFF.

In DNA, the CDR3 is TGTGCCAGCAGCTTACGACAGGGGAGGCCTTTCTTT. Translation: CASSLRQGRPFF. V is TRBV3-1 and J is TRBJ1-1; 8 bases are shared with TRBD1. Germline V CDR1 and CDR2: LGHDT, YNNKEL (reference sequence). The CDR3 length is 12 residues. V was clipped by 5 bases and J by 12 bases; unmatched bases: 8.

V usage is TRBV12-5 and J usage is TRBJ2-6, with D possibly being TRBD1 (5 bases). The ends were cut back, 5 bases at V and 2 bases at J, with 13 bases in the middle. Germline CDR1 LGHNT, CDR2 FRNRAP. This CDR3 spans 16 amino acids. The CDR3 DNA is TGTGCTAGTGGTCCACTTCTAGGGGCTGGGGCCAACGTCCTGACTTTC. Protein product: CASGPLLGAGANVLTF. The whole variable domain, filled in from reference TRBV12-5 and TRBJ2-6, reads DARVTQTPRHKVTEMGQEVTMRCQPILGHNTVFWYRQTMMQGLELLAYFRNRAPLDDSGMPKDRFSAEMPDATLATLKIQPSEPRDSAVYFCASGPLLGAGANVLTFGAGSRLTVL.

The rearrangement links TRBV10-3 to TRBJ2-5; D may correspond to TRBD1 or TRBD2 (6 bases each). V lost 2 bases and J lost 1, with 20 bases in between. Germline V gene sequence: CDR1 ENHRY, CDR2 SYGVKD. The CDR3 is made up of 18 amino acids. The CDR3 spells CAISEPWSEGVSQETQYF. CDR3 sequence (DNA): TGTGCCATCAGTGAGCCCTGGTCGGAGGGGGTCAGCCAAGAGACCCAGTACTTC.

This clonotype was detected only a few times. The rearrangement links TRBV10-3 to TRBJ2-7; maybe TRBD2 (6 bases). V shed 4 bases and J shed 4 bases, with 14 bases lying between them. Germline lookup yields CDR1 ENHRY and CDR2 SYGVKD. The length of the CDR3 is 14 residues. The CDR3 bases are TGTGCCATCAGTGTAAAGACTGGGGGGTACGAGCAGTACTTC. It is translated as CAISVKTGGYEQYF.

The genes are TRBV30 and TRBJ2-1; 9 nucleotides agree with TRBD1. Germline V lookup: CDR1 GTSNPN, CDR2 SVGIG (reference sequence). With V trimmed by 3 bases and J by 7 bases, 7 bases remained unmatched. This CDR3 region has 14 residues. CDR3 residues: CAWRDRGMGNEQFF. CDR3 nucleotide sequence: TGTGCCTGGAGGGACAGGGGTATGGGGAATGAGCAGTTCTTC.

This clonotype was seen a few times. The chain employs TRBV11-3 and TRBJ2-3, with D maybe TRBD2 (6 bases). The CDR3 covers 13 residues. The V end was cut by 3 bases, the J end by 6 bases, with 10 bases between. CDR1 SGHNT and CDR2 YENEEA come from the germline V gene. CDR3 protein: CASSFKGRDTQYF. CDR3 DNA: TGTGCCAGCAGCTTCAAGGGGAGGGATACGCAGTATTTT.

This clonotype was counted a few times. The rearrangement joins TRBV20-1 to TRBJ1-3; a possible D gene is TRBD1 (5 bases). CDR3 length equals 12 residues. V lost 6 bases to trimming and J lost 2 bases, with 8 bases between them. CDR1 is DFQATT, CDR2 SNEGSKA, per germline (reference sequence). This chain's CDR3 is CSARTTGNTIYF. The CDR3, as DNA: TGCAGTGCAAGGACAACTGGAAACACCATATATTTT.

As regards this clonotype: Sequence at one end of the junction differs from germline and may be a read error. The CDR3: CSAQTTGTRSGGLFF. Here the CDR3 DNA reads TGCAGTGCCCAAACCACCGGGACAAGAAGTGGGGGGCTGTTTTTT. The chain uses TRBV20-1 and TRBJ2-2; tentative D call: TRBD1 (6 bases). The germline V gene encodes CDR1 DFQATT and CDR2 SNEGSKA (reference sequence). The CDR3 consists of 15 residues.

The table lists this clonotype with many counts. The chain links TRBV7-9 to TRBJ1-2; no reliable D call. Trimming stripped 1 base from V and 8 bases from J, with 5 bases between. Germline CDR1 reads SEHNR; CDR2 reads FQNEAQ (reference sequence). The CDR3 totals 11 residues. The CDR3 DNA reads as TGTGCCAGCAGCTTAGGGAACGGCTACACCTTC. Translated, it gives CASSLGNGYTF. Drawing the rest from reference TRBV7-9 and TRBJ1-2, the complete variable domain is DTGVSQNPRHKITKRGQNVTFRCDPISEHNRLYWYRQTLGQGPEFLTYFQNEAQLEKSRLLSDRFSAERPKGSFSTLEIQRTEQGDSAMYLCASSLGNGYTFGSGTRLTVV.

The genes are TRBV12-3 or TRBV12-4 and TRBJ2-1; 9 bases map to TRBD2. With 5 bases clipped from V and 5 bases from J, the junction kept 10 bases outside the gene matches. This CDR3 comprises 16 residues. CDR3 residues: CASSLPLGLADNEQFF. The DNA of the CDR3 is TGTGCCAGCAGTCTACCATTGGGACTAGCAGACAATGAGCAGTTCTTC.

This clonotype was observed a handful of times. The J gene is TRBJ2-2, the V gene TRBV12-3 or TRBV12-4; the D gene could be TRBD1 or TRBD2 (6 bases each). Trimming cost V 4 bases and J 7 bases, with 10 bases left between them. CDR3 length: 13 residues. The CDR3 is CASSSQGGGELFF. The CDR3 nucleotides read TGTGCCAGCAGTTCACAGGGAGGCGGGGAGCTGTTTTTT.

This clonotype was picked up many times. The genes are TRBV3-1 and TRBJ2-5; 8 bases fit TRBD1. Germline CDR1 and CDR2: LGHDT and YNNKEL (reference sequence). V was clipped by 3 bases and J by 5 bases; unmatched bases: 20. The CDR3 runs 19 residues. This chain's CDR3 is CASSQPGGVLRAVGETQYF. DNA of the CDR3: TGTGCCAGCAGCCAGCCAGGGGGCGTACTCCGAGCCGTCGGGGAGACCCAGTACTTC.

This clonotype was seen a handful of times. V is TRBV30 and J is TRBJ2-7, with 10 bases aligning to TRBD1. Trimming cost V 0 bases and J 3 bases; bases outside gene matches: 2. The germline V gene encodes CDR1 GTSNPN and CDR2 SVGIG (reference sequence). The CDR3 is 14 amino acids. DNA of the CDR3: TGTGCCTGGAGTGTGACAGGGGGCGGCTACGAGCAGTACTTC. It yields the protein CAWSVTGGGYEQYF.

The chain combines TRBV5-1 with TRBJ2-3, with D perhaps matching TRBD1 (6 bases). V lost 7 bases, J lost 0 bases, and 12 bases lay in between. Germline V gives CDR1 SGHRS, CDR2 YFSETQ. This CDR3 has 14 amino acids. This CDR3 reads CASSGQPSTDTQYF. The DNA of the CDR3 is TGCGCCAGCTCCGGACAGCCGAGCACAGATACGCAGTATTTT.

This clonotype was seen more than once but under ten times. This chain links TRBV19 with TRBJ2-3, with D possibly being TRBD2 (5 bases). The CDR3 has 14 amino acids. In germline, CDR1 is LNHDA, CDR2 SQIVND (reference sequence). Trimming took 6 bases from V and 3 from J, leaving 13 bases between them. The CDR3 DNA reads TGTGCCAGTAGATCGGAGGATGGGACAGATACGCAGTATTTT. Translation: CASRSEDGTDTQYF.

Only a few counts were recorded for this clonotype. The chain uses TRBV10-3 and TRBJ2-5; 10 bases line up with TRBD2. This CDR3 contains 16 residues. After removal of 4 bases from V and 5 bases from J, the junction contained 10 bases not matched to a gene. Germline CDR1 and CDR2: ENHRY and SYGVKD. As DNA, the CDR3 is TGTGCCATCAGTGTGGGGAGCGGGGGGGCCGTCGAGACCCAGTACTTC. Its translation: CAISVGSGGAVETQYF.

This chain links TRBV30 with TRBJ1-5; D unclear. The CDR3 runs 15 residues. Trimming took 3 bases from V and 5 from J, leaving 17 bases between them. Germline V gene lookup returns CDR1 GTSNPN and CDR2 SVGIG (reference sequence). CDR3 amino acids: CAWRFKYRPYQPQHF. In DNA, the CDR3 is TGTGCCTGGAGGTTCAAGTACAGACCCTATCAGCCCCAGCATTTT.